The clone carrying this T cell receptor beta chain was recorded a few times. Its antigen is currently unknown. The junction had 8 bases not matched to a gene; V was cut back by 5 bases and J by 4 bases. The CDR3 is made up of 16 amino acids. Germline assignment: CDR1 SGHRS and CDR2 YFSETQ. The data were taken from a study of cytomegalovirus exposure and HLA in healthy donors. The PCR contained 60 Vbeta and 13 Jbeta primers. Sequencing used immunoSEQ multiplex PCR; TCRdb keeps in-frame clones, though not all of them. Among 95,000 to 120,000 clones listed, about 78% were seen once. Overall study results and limits: The authors considered a cluster of highly shared sequence variants likely to be a sequencing artifact. The study reported that TCR beta sequences accurately predicted HLA-A and HLA-B alleles in most subjects. Using the classifier, cytomegalovirus status was reportedly diagnosed with high specificity and sensitivity. Productive rates of about 90% or about 30% were seen for most TCR beta V segments in an earlier analysis.

Sequences were obtained from PBMCs. The rearrangement links TRBV5-1 to TRBJ2-2; TRBD1 aligns across 10 bases. The TCR sequence derives from a woman aged 30 to 39 in good health and CMV-seropositive. CDR3 amino acids: CASRPGTGVPTGELFF. The CDR3 DNA reads TGCGCCAGCAGGCCCGGGACAGGGGTCCCCACCGGGGAGCTGTTTTTT.